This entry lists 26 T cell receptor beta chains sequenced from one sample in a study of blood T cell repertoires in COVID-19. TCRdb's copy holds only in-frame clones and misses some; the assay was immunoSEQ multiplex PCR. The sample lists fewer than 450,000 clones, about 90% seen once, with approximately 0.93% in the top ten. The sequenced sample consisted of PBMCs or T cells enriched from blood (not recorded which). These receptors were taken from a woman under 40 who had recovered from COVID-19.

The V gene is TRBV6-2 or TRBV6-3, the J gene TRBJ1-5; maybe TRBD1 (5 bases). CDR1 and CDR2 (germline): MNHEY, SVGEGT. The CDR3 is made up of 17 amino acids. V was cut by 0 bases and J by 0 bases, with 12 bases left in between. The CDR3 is CASSYSSGGVSNQPQHF. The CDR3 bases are TGTGCCAGCAGTTACTCGAGTGGAGGGGTTAGCAATCAGCCCCAGCATTTT.

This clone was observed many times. CDR3 amino acids: CASSQDASGGSYEQYF. The CDR3 nucleotides read TGTGCCAGCAGCCAAGACGCTAGCGGGGGGTCCTACGAGCAGTACTTC. V usage is TRBV3-1 (or the pseudogene TRBV3-2) and J usage is TRBJ2-7; 11 bases are shared with TRBD2. The CDR3 has 16 residues. Trimming removed 0 bases from V and 1 base from J; junction bases left unmatched: 2. Germline CDR1 reads LGHDT; CDR2 reads YNNKEL (reference sequence).

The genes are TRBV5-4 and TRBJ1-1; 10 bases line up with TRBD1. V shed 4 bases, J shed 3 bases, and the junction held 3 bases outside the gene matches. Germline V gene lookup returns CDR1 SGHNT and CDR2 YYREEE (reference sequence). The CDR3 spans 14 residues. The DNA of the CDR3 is TGTGCCAGCAGCGAGGGACAGGGGTACACTGAAGCTTTCTTT. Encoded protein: CASSEGQGYTEAFF.

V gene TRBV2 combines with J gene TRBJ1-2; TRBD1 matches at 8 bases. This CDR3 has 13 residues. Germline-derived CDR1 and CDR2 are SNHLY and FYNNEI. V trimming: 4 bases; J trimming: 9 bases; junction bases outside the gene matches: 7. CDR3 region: CASSGGQGLRYTF. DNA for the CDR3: TGTGCCAGCAGTGGAGGACAGGGCCTACGCTACACCTTC.

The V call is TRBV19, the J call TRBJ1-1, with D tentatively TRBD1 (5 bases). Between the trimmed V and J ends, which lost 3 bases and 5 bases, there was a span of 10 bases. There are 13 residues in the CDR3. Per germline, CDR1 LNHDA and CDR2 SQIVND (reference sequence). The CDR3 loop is CASSMIRGTEAFF. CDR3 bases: TGTGCCAGTAGTATGATACGGGGGACTGAAGCTTTCTTT. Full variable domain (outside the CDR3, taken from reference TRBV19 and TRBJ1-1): DGGITQSPKYLFRKEGQNVTLSCEQNLNHDAMYWYRQDPGQGLRLIYYSQIVNDFQKGDIAEGYSVSREKKESFPLTVTSAQKNPTAFYLCASSMIRGTEAFFGQGTRLTVV.

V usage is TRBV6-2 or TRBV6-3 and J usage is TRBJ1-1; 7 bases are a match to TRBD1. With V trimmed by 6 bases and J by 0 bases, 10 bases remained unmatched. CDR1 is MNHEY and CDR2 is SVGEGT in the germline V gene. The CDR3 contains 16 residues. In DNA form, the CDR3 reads TGTGCCAGCAGCTCCGGGACAGCTAATATGAACACTGAAGCTTTCTTT. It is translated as CASSSGTANMNTEAFF.

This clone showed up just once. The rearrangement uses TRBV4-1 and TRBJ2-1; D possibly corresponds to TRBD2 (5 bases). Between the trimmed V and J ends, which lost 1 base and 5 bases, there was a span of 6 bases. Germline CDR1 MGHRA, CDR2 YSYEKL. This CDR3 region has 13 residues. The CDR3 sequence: CASSQVRDNEQFF. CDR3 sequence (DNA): TGCGCCAGCAGCCAAGTGAGGGACAATGAGCAGTTCTTC.

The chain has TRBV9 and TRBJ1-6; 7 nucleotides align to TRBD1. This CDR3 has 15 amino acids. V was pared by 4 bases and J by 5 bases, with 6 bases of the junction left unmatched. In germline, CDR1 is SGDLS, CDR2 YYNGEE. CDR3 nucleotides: TGTGCCAGCAGCCCCTGGGACAGCAATAATTCACCCCTCCACTTT. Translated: CASSPWDSNNSPLHF.

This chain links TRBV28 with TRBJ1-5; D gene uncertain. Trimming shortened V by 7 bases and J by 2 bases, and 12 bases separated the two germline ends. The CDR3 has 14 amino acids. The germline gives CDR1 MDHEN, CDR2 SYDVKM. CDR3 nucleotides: TGTGCCAGCAAGAACATCGTGGGCAATCAGCCCCAGCATTTT. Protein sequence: CASKNIVGNQPQHF.

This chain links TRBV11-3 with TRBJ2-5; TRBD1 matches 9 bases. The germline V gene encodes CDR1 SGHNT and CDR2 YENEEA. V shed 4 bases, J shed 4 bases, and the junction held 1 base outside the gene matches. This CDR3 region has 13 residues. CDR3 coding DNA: TGTGCCAGCAGCTCGGACAGGGGAGAGACCCAGTACTTC. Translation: CASSSDRGETQYF.

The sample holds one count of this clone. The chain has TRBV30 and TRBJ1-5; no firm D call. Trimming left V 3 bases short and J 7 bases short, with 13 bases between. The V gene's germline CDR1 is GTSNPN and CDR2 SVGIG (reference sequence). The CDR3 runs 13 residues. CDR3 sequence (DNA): TGTGCCTGGAGCCCCCCGGGTGAACAGCCCCAGCATTTT. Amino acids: CAWSPPGEQPQHF.

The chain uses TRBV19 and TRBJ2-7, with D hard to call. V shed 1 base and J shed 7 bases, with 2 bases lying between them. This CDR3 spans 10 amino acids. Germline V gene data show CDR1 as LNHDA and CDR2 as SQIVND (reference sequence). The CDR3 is CASSIVEQYF. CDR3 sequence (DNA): TGTGCCAGTAGTATAGTAGAGCAGTACTTC.

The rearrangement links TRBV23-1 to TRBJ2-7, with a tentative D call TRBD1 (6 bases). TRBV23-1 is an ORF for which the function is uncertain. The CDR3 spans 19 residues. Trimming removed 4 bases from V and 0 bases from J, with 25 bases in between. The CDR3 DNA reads TGCGCCAGCAGTCCCAATCCCGCGGACAGCCAGTACCACTCCTACGAGCAGTACTTC. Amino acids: CASSPNPADSQYHSYEQYF.

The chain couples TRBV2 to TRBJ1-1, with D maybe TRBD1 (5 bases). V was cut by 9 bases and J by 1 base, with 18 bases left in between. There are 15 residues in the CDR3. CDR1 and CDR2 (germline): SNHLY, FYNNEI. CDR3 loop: CARGGTGRQNTEAFF. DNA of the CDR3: TGTGCCAGGGGGGGAACGGGACGTCAGAACACTGAAGCTTTCTTT.

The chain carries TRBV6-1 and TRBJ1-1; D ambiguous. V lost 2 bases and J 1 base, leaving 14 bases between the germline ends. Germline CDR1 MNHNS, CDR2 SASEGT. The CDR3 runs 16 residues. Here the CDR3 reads CASSENFGEPNTEAFF. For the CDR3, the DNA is TGTGCCAGCAGTGAAAATTTCGGTGAGCCGAACACTGAAGCTTTCTTT.

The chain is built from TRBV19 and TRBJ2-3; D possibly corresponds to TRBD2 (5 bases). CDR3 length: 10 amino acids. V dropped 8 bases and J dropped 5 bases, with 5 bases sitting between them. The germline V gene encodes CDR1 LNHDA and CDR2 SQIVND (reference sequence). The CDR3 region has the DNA TGTGCCAGTCGGGGAGATACGCAGTATTTT. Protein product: CASRGDTQYF.

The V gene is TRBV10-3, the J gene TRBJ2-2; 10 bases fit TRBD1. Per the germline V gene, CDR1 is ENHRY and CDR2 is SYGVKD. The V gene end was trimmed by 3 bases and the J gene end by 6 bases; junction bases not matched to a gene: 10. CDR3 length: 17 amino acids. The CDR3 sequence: CAISDQPSTGGAGELFF. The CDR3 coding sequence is TGTGCCATCAGTGACCAGCCCTCGACAGGGGGCGCCGGGGAGCTGTTTTTT.

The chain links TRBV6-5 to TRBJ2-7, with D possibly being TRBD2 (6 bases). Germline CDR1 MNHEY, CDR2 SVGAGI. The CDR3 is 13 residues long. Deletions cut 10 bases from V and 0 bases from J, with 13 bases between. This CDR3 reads CATRGGVSYEQYF. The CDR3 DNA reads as TGTGCCACCCGCGGCGGGGTCTCCTACGAGCAGTACTTC.

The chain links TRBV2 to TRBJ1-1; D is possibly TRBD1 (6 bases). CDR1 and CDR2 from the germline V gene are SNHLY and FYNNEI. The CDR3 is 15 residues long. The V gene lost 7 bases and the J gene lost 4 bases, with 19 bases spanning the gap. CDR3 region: CASTRGRGISTEAFF. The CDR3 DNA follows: TGTGCCAGCACCCGAGGCAGGGGAATCAGCACTGAAGCTTTCTTT.

The CDR3 coding sequence is TGTGCCATCACTCCGGGACTTTCTGGAAACACCATATATTTT. Protein sequence: CAITPGLSGNTIYF. The chain recombines TRBV10-3 with TRBJ1-3; a weak D match, TRBD1 (5 bases). Germline lookup yields CDR1 ENHRY and CDR2 SYGVKD. CDR3 length: 14 amino acids. Trimming removed 7 bases at V and 1 base at J, with 11 bases between.

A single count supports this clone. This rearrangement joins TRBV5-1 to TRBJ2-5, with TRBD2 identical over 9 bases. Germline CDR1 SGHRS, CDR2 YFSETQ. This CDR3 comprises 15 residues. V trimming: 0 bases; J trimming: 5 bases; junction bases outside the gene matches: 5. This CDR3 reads CASSLVSSGVETQYF. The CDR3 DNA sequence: TGCGCCAGCAGCTTGGTGTCTAGCGGGGTCGAGACCCAGTACTTC.

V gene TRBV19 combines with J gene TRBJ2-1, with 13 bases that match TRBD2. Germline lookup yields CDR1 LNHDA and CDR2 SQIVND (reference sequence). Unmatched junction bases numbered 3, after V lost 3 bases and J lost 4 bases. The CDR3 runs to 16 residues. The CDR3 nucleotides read TGTGCCAGTAGTATGACTAGCGGGGGGTCATACAATGAGCAGTTCTTC. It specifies CASSMTSGGSYNEQFF.

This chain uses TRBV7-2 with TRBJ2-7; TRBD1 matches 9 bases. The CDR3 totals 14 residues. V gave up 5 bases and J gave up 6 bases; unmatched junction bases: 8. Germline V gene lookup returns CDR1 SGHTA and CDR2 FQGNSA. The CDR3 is CASSLGQGLSEQYF. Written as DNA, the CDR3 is TGTGCCAGCAGCCTGGGACAGGGTCTTTCCGAGCAGTACTTC. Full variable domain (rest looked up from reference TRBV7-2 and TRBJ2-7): GAGVSQSPSNKVTEKGKDVELRCDPISGHTALYWYRQSLGQGLEFLIYFQGNSAPDKSGLPSDRFSAERTGGSVSTLTIQRTQQEDSAVYLCASSLGQGLSEQYFGPGTRLTVT.

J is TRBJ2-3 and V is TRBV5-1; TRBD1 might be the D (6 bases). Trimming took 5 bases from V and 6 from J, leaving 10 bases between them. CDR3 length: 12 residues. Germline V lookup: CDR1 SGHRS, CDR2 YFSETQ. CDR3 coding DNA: TGCGCCAGCAGTTCAGGGGACGATACGCAGTATTTT. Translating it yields CASSSGDDTQYF.

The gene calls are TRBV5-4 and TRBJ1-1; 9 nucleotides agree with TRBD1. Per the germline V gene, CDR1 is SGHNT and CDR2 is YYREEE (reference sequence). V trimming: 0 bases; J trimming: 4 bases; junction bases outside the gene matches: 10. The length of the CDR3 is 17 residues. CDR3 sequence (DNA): TGTGCCAGCAGCTTGGGAGACAGGGGGGCATTTGGCACTGAAGCTTTCTTT. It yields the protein CASSLGDRGAFGTEAFF.

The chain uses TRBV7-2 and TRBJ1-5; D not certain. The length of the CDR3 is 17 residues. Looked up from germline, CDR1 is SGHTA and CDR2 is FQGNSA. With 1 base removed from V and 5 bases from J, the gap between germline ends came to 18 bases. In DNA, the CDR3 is TGTGCCAGCAGCTTAGGCTTAAGCCCAACCTATCATCAGCCCCAGCATTTT. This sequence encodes CASSLGLSPTYHQPQHF.